This T cell receptor (beta chain) was captured in a study of blood T cell repertoires in COVID-19. Across the study: PBMCs, B-cell-depleted T cells, or T cells provided the cDNA or gDNA that made up the material.

Trimming left V 4 bases short and J 6 bases short, with 15 bases between. This CDR3 is built from 14 residues. The germline gives CDR1 GTSNPN, CDR2 SVGIG (reference sequence). The method was immunoSEQ multiplex PCR; TCRdb's version includes in-frame clones alone and lacks a portion of them. Here the sample spans roughly 30,000 clones, 85% to 95% being singletons. This clonotype was sampled from a woman between 65 and 79 years old with COVID-19, enrolled during active disease. V gene TRBV30 combines with J gene TRBJ2-2; weak D call: TRBD2 (7 bases). The specimen was peripheral blood. Written as DNA, the CDR3 is TGTGCCTGGATAGGGGGGAGGGCCGCCGGGGAGCTGTTTTTT. Translated: CAWIGGRAAGELFF.